The present entry profiles one T cell receptor beta chain with its context. This sample is part of a study of blood T cell repertoires in COVID-19. Study-level background: Material from acute and convalescent COVID-19 was sourced from the United States, Italy and Spain.

Only in-frame clones appear in the TCRdb table, and some are missing; sequencing was by immunoSEQ multiplex PCR. The sample lists approximately 240,000 clones; approximately 82% were seen once. The CDR3 length is 12 residues. V trimming: 7 bases; J trimming: 6 bases; junction bases outside the gene matches: 8. Per the germline V gene, CDR1 is SQVTM and CDR2 is ANQGSEA. Sequenced: peripheral blood. The chain has TRBV29-1 and TRBJ2-5, with TRBD1 matching over 7 bases. The origin of this receptor is an elderly woman with active or convalescent COVID-19. For the CDR3, the DNA is TGCAGCGCCGAAACAGGGGTCCAGACCCAGTACTTC. Translation gives CSAETGVQTQYF.